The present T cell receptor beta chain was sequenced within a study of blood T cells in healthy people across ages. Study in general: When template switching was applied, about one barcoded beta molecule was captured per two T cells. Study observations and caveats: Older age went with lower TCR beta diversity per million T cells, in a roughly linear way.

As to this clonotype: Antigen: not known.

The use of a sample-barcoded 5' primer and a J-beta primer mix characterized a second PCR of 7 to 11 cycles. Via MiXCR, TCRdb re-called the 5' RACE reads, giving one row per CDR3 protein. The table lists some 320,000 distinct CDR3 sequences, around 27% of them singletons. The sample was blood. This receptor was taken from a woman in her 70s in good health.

The CDR3 DNA is TGTGCCAGCAGACGACAGGGGGGTTATGGCTACACCTTC. Protein: CASRRQGGYGYTF. The chain links TRBV12-3 or TRBV12-4 to TRBJ1-2; TRBD1 matches at 9 bases. The V gene end was trimmed by 6 bases and the J gene end by 5 bases; junction bases not matched to a gene: 4. The CDR3 is 13 residues long.